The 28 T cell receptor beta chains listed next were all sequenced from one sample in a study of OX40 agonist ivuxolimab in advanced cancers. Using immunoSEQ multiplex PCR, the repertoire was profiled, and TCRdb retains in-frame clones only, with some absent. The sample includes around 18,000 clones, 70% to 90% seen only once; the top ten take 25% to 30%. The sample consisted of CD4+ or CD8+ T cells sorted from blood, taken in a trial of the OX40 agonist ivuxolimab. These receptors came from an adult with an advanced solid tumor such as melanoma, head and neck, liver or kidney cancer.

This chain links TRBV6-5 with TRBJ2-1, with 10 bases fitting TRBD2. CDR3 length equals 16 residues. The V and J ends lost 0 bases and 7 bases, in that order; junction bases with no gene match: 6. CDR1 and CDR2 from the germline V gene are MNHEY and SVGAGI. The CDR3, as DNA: TGTGCCAGCAGTTACTCGGCTAGCGGGAGTATTAATGAGCAGTTCTTC. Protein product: CASSYSASGSINEQFF.

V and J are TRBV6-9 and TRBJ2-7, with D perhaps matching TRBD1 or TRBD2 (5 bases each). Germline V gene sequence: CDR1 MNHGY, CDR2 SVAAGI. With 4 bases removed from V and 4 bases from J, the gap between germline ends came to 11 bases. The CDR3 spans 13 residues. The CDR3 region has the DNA TGTGCCAGCAGTTTACGAGGGGTATACGAGCAGTACTTC. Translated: CASSLRGVYEQYF.

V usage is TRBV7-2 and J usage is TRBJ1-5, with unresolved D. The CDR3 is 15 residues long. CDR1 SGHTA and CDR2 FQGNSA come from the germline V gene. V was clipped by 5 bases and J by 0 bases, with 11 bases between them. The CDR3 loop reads CASSADFYSNQPQHF. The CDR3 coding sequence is TGTGCCAGCAGCGCAGACTTTTATAGCAATCAGCCCCAGCATTTT.

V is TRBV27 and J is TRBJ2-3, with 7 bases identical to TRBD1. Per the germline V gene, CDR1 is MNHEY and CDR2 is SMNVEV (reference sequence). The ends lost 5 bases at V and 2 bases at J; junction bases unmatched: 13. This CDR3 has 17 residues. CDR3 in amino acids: CASSLGTAPGPTDTQYF. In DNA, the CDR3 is TGTGCCAGCAGTCTCGGGACAGCTCCCGGGCCCACAGATACGCAGTATTTT.

The CDR3 bases are TGTGCCAGCAGCACTATAGTAGTTTCAACTAATGAAAAACTGTTTTTT. This translates into CASSTIVVSTNEKLFF. This rearrangement joins TRBV7-9 to TRBJ1-4, with D unresolved. V was shortened by 5 bases and J by 0 bases, with 13 bases between the two germline ends. The V gene's germline CDR1 is SEHNR and CDR2 FQNEAQ (reference sequence). This CDR3 contains 16 residues.

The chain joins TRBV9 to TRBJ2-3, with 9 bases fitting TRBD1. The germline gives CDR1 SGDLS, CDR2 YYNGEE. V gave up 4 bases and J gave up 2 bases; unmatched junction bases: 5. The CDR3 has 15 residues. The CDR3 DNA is TGTGCCAGCAGCCCACAGGGGGCCTACACAGATACGCAGTATTTT. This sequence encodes CASSPQGAYTDTQYF.

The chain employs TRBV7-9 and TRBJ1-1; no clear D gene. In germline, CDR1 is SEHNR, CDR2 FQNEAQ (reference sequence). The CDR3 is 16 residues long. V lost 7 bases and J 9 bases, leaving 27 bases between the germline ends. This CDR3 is CASTTPGKGRRPKAFF. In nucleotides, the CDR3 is TGTGCCAGCACCACCCCGGGGAAGGGTAGGAGGCCTAAAGCTTTCTTT.

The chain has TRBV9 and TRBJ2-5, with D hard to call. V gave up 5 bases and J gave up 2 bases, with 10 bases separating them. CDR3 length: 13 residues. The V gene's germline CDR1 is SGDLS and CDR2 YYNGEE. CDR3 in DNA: TGTGCCAGCAGTGATGGGATACAAGAGACCCAGTACTTC. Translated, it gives CASSDGIQETQYF.

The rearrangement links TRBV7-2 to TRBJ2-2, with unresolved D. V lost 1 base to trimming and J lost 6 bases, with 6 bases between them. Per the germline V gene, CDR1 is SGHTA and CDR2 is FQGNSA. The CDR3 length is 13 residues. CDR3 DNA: TGTGCCAGCAGCTTAGGTCCGTCCGGGGAGCTGTTTTTT. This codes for CASSLGPSGELFF.

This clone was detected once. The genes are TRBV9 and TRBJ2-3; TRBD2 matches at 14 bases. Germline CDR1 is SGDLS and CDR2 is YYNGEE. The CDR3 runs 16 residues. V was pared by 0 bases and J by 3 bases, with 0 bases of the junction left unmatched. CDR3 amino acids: CASSVGLAGGTDTQYF. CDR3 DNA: TGTGCCAGCAGCGTAGGACTAGCGGGAGGGACAGATACGCAGTATTTT.

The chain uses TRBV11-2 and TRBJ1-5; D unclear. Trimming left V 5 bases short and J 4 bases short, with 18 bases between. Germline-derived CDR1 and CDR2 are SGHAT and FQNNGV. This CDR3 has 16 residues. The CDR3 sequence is CASSRGSTTKNQPQHF. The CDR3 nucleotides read TGTGCCAGCAGCCGTGGCTCGACAACTAAAAATCAGCCCCAGCATTTT.

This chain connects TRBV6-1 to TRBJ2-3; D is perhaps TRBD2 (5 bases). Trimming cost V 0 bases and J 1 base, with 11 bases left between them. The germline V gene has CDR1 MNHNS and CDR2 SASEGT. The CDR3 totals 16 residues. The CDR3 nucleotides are TGTGCCAGCAGTGAAGCGCGAGGGAAGCGCACAGATACGCAGTATTTT. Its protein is CASSEARGKRTDTQYF.

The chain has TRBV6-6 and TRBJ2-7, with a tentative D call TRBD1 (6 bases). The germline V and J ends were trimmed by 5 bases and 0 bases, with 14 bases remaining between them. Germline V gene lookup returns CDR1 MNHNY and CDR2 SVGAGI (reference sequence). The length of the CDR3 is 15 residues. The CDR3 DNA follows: TGTGCCAGCAGTACTTATGACAGGACCTCCTACGAGCAGTACTTC. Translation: CASSTYDRTSYEQYF.

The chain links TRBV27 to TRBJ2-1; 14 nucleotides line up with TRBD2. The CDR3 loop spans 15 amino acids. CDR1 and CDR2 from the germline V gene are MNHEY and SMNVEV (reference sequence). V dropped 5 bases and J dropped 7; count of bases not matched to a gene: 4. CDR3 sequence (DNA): TGTGCCAGCAGTCTCGGGACTAGCGGGAGTAATGAGCAGTTCTTC. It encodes CASSLGTSGSNEQFF.

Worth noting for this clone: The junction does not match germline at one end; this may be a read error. The CDR3 reads CASSLGTSGYASYNEQFF. The CDR3 region has the DNA TGTGCTAGCAGCTTGGGGACTAGCGGATACGCTTCCTACAATGAGCAGTTCTTC. The chain employs TRBV7-7 and TRBJ2-1, with 11 nucleotides matching TRBD2. CDR3 length: 18 residues. The germline V gene encodes CDR1 SSHAT and CDR2 FNYEAQ (reference sequence).

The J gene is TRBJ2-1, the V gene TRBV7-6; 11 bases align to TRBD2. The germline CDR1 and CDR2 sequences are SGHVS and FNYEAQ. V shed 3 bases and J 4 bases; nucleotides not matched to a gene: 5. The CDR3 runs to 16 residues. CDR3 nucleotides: TGTGCCAGCAGCTTCGGCCTAGCGGGAGGTTACAATGAGCAGTTCTTC. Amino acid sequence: CASSFGLAGGYNEQFF.

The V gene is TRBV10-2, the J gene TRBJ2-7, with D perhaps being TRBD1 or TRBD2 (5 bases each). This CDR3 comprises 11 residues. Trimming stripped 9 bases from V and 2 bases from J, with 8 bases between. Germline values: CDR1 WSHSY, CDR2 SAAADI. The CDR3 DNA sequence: TGCGCCAGTGGGGGTACCTACGAGCAGTACTTC. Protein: CASGGTYEQYF.

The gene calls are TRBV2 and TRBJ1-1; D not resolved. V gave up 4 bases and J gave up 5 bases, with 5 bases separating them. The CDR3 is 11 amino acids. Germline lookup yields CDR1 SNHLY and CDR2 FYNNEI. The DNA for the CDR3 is TGTGCCAGCAGTGGAGGGACTGAAGCTTTCTTT. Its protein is CASSGGTEAFF.

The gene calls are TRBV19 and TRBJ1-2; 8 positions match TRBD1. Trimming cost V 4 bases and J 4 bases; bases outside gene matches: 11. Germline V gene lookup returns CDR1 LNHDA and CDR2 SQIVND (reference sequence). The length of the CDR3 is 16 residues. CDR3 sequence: CASSTWDRPGGYGYTF. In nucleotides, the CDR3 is TGTGCCAGTAGTACCTGGGACAGGCCGGGGGGCTATGGCTACACCTTC.

Here the CDR3 DNA reads TGTGCCAGTAGTATCGGACAGGGCCGCGAGCAGTACTTC. This translates into CASSIGQGREQYF. The V gene is TRBV19, the J gene TRBJ2-5; the match to TRBD1 covers 8 bases. The J call may be incorrect, as the DNA end agrees better with TRBJ2-7. This CDR3 is built from 13 residues. From germline, CDR1 is LNHDA and CDR2 SQIVND (reference sequence).

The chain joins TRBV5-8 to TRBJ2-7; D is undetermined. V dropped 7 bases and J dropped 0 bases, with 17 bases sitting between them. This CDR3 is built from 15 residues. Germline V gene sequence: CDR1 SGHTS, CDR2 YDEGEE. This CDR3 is CASGPWAARSYEQYF. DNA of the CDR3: TGTGCCAGCGGACCGTGGGCAGCACGCTCCTACGAGCAGTACTTC.

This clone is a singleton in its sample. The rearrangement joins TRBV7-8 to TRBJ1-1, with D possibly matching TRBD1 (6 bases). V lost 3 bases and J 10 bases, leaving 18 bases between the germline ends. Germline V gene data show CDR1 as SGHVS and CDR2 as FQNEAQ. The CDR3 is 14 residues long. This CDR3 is CASSLRTDIPPAFF. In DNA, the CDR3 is TGTGCCAGCAGCTTGCGGACAGACATACCTCCAGCTTTCTTT. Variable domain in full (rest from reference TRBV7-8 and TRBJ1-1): GAGVSQSPRYKVAKRGQDVALRCDPISGHVSLFWYQQALGQGPEFLTYFQNEAQLDKSGLPSDRFFAERPEGSVSTLKIQRTQQEDSAVYLCASSLRTDIPPAFFGQGTRLTVV.

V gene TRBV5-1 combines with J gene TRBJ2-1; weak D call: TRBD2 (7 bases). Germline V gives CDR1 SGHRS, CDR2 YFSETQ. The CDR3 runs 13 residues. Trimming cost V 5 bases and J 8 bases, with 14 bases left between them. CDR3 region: CASREQGGDEQFF. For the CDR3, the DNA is TGCGCCAGCAGGGAACAGGGAGGGGATGAGCAGTTCTTC.

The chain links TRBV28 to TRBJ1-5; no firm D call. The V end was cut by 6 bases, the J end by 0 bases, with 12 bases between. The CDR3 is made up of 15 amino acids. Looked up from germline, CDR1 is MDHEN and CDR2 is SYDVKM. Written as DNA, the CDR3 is TGTGCCAGCAGCCAACCATCGTATAGCAATCAGCCCCAGCATTTT. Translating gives CASSQPSYSNQPQHF.

CDR3 protein: CASSLGSNEQFF. The CDR3, as DNA: TGTGCCAGCAGCTTGGGCAGCAATGAGCAGTTCTTC. The chain recombines TRBV5-4 with TRBJ2-1; no firm D call. The CDR3 sequence is 12 residues long. The V end lost 0 bases, the J end lost 6 bases, and 4 bases lay between the germline ends. Germline loops: CDR1 SGHNT, CDR2 YYREEE (reference sequence).

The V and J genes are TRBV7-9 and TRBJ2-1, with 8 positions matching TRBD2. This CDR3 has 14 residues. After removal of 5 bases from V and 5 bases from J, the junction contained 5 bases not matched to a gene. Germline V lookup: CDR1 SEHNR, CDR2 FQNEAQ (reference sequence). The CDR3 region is CASSSGSMDNEQFF. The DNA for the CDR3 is TGTGCCAGCAGCAGCGGGAGTATGGACAATGAGCAGTTCTTC. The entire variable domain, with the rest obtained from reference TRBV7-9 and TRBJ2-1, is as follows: DTGVSQNPRHKITKRGQNVTFRCDPISEHNRLYWYRQTLGQGPEFLTYFQNEAQLEKSRLLSDRFSAERPKGSFSTLEIQRTEQGDSAMYLCASSSGSMDNEQFFGPGTRLTVL.

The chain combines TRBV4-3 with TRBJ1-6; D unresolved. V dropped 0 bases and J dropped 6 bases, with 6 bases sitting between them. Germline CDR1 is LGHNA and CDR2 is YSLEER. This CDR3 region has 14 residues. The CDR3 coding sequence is TGCGCCAGCAGCCAAGATGAGGGTAATTCACCCCTCCACTTT. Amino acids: CASSQDEGNSPLHF.

DNA of the CDR3: TGTGCCAGCAGCTTCTCTTTAGCAGGGAGAGATGGCTACACCTTC. Its protein is CASSFSLAGRDGYTF. J is TRBJ1-2 and V is TRBV7-6; D possibly corresponds to TRBD1 (5 bases). The CDR3 is 15 amino acids. Trimming removed 3 bases from V and 6 bases from J, with 17 bases in between. The germline gives CDR1 SGHVS, CDR2 FNYEAQ.